This T cell receptor (beta chain) comes out of a study of blood T cell repertoires in COVID-19. About the study: COVID-19 samples from acute and convalescent phases originated in the United States, Italy and Spain. PBMCs, B-cell-depleted T cells, or T cells were the source of the cDNA or gDNA that made up the material.

Methods used by the authors: Amplifying reference gene primers gave estimates of nucleated cell counts. This table comes from immunoSEQ multiplex PCR, and its TCRdb copy is limited to in-frame clones, with some not included. From that table come the V and J calls and clone size; the DNA was used to work out D and trimming. The sample contains approximately 50,000 clones, roughly 80% of which appear only once. The J segment lost 3 bases and the V segment lost 0 bases, leaving 6 bases of the junction unmatched. The CDR3 loop spans 17 amino acids. Germline loops: CDR1 GTSNPN, CDR2 SVGIG (reference sequence). This clone appeared a single time.

The gene calls are TRBV30 and TRBJ2-3, with 13 bases identical to TRBD2. Sequenced sample: peripheral blood. This clonotype originated in a man between 65 and 85 years old with active COVID-19. The CDR3, as DNA: TGTGCCTGGAGTGTACTACTAGCGGGAGGGGTGACAGATACGCAGTATTTT. Translating gives CAWSVLLAGGVTDTQYF.